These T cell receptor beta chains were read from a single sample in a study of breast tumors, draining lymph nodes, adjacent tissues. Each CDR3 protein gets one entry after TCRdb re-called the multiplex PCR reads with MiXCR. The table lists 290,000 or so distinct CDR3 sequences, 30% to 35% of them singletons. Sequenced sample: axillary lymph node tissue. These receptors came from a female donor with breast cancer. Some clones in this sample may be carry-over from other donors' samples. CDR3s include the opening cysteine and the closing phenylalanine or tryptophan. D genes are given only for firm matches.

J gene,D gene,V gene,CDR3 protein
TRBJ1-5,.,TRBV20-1,CSAGGLAGGPQHF
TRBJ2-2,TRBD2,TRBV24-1,CATMTSGVNTGELFF
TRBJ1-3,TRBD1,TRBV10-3,CAWNRDRGDGNTIYF
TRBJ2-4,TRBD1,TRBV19,CASSTGGKTKNIQYF
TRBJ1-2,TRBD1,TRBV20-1,CSAPGQGINYGYTF
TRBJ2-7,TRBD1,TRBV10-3,CAISGNSQDPGTGMYF
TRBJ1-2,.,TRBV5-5,CASSLTLGRNYGYTF
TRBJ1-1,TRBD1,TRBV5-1,CASSVQGGGTEAFF
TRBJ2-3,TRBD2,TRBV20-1,CSARDRGSGSSTDTQYF
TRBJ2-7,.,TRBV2,CASSEVTSSYEQYF
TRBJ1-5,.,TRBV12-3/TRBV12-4,CASSPSGQPQHF
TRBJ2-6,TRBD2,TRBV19,CASSREGQRIGSGANVLTF
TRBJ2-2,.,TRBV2,CASGKGFRNTGELFF
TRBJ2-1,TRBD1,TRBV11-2,CASSRDRGAYSEQFF
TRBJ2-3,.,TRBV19,CASKLDRLAGYGADTQYF
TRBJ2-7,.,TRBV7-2,CASSATPASYEQYF
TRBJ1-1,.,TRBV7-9,CASSSSSQDTEAFF
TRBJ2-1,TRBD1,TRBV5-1,CASSRGDRGNEQFF
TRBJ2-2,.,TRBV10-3,CASSDPGRGLFF
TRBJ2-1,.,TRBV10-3,CAIKSGQDNEQFF
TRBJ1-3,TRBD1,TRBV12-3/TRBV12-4,CASSLGTGYDTIYF
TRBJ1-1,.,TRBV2,CASRRRGMNTEAFF
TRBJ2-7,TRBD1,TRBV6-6,CASSFAGQGAYEQYF
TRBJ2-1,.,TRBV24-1,CATSGVEFSYNEQFF
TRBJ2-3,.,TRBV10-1,CASSVLGADTQYF
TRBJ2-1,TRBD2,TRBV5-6,CASSFQLTSGSLFSGQFF
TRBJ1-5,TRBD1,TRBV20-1,CSARDSRTGANQPQHF
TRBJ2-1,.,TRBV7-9,CAIHPVAPGRRSSYNEQFF
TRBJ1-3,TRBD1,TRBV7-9,CATLRQGIPGNTIYF
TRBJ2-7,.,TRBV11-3,CASTGSGSSEQYF
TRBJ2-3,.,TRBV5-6,CASSRAISTDTQYF
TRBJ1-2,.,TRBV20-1,CSARSGYGYTF
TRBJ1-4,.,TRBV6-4,CASSHGGGLLSATNEKLFF
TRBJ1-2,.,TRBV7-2,CASSTAPGSYGYTF
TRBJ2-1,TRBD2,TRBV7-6,CASSYGLAGKNNEQFF
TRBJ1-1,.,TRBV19,CASMGGYTEAFF
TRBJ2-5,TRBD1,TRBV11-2,CASSKTGGAETQYF